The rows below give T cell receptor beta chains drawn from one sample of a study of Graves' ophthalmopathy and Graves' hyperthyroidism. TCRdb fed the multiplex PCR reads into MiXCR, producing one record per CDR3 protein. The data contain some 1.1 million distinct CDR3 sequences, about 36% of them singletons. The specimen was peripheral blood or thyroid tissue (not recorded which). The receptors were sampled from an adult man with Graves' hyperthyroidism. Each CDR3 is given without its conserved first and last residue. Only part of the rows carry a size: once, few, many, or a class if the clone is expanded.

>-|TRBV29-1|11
SAETGGDEKLF
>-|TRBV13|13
ASGDGPVSGNTTY
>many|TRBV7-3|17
ASSSSTSGRAAGANVLT
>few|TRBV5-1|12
ASSSTGEGNEQY
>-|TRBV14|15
ASSQDRTSGRPGELF
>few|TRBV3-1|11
ASSDYRETEAF
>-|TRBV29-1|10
SVGATNTEAF
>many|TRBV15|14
ATSRETRTTADEAF
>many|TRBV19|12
ASSVDRRRETQY
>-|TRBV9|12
ASSAGLSGYEQY
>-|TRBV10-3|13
ASKAIGQGLYEQY
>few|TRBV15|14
ATSRALPSVGTEAF
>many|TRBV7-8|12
ASTPTGGLTEAF
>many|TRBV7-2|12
ASSFRGGFTEAF
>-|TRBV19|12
ASRQTPVGGEQY
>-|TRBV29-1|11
SVGPRDPGGYT
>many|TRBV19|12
ASNTGTYPYEQY
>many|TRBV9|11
ASSPSEPGEQY
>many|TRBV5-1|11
ASSLGQASGQY
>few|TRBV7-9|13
ASVSAGGPIGEQY
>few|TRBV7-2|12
ASSSQTGPTEAF
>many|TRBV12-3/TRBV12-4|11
ASRGMGYSPLH
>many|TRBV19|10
ASSYAGETQY
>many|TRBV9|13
ASSVGTTEGYGYT
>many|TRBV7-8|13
ASSLIPVGQETQY
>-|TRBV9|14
ASSVIRAGGPGELF
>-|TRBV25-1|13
ASSGGGVGFHEQF
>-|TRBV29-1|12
SVVVHRDTGGYT
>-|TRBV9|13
ASGGKTGSNYGYT
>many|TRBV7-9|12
ASSRRDTGTEAF
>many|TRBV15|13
ATSRVASGANVLT
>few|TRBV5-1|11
AGSLEGSTEAF
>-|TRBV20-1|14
SATSVRTDSNQPQH
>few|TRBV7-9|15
ASSGQQGSGSGETQY
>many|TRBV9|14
ASSASSGGNTGELF
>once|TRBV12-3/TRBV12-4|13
ASRHIQGLGETQY
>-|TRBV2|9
ASSEGEWQY
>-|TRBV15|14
ATSKEQVLGANVLT
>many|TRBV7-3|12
ASSPGHQNTEAF
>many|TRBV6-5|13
ASSSGTGAYQPQH
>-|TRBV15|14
ATSREGSGKRRAAY